This T cell receptor (beta chain) was identified during a study of cytomegalovirus exposure and HLA in healthy donors. Overall study results and limits: For most TCR beta V segments, an earlier analysis put the productive rate at about 87% or about 30% of the time. In a later analysis, DRB1 alleles had the most associated TCRs; HLA-C alleles the fewest. CMV serostatus was the sole immune exposure information available.

Primers for the PCR totalled 60 Vbeta and 13 Jbeta. Sequencing was performed with immunoSEQ multiplex PCR; in TCRdb, only in-frame clones are kept and a portion is missing. The sample yields about 120,000 clones, around four fifths seen once. As regards this clone: The antigen remains unidentified.

Looked up from germline, CDR1 is SEHNR and CDR2 is FQNEAQ (reference sequence). The V and J ends lost 1 base and 7 bases respectively, with 8 bases between them. The CDR3 length is 13 residues. The rearrangement links TRBV7-9 to TRBJ2-1; TRBD2 might be the D (5 bases). The sequenced sample consisted of PBMCs. This clonotype originated in a man aged 55 to 70 in good health and CMV-seropositive. The CDR3 loop reads CASSLGTGNEQFF. CDR3 coding DNA: TGTGCCAGCAGCTTAGGGACGGGGAATGAGCAGTTCTTC.